A single T cell receptor (beta chain) is shown here with its context. Its antigen is not identified. Germline V gene sequence: CDR1 SGHDT, CDR2 YYEEEE. The CDR3 is 16 amino acids. The trim removed 0 bases at V and 4 bases at J, leaving 8 bases unmatched. The data belong to a study of regulatory T cells in long-lasting Graves disease. Investigators prepared the TCR beta libraries by applying iRepertoire HTBI primers and Arm-PCR of CDR3 regions. TCRdb passed the multiplex PCR reads through MiXCR, listing each CDR3 protein once. The data hold around 400,000 distinct CDR3 sequences, with 15% observed a single time. The time point denotes: newly diagnosed GD, antithyroid drugs for less than 3 months. Generation of the TCR library employed RNA extracted from PBMCs. Blood from the periphery, approximately 10 milliliters in all, was drawn into EDTA tubes. The study's findings and limits: It is possible that accuracy was reduced by the small size of the sample.

The same sample was also studied in work on T cells in Graves' hyperthyroidism and ophthalmopathy. Per that study: HTBI primers were used for first-round RT-PCR of the TCR CDR3. Also found in blood were most expanded thyroid clonotypes above 0.001.

The chain employs TRBV5-6 and TRBJ2-7, with TRBD2 identical over 9 bases. Sequencing was performed on peripheral blood mononuclear cells (PBMCs), taken at new diagnosis, from a patient treated with antithyroid drugs. The sequence came from a woman aged 40 to 49 with Graves disease. For the CDR3, the DNA is TGTGCCAGCAGCTTGGGTGCGGGAGGGCCTGTATACGAGCAGTACTTC. It encodes CASSLGAGGPVYEQYF.